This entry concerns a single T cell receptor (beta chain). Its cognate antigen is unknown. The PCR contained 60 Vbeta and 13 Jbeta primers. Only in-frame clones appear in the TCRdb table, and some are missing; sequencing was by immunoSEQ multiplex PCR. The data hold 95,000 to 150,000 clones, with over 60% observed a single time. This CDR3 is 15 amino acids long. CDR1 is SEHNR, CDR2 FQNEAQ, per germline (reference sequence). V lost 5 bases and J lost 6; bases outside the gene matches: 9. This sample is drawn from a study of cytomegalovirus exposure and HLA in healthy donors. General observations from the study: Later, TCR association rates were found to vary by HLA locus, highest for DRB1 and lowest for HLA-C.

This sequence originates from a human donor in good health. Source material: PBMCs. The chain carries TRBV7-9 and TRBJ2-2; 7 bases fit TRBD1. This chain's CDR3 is CASSAPGQRAGELFF. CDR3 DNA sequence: TGTGCCAGCAGCGCACCGGGACAGCGAGCCGGGGAGCTGTTTTTT.